The clone carrying this T cell receptor (beta chain) came up a few times. This specimen belongs to a study of response to subunit inactivated influenza vaccine. This CDR3 is 15 amino acids long. Germline V gene lookup returns CDR1 MDHEN and CDR2 SYDVKM. V dropped 6 bases and J dropped 8; count of bases not matched to a gene: 10. TCRdb ran MiXCR on the RT-PCR reads and lists one entry per CDR3 protein. The sample yields roughly 700,000 distinct CDR3 sequences, around 14% seen once. This clonotype was obtained from a man over 45 who received an inactivated influenza vaccine. Sequencing was performed on PBMCs from blood, taken 14 to 15 days before vaccination. This chain uses TRBV28 with TRBJ2-1; 10 positions agree with TRBD2. The DNA of the CDR3 is TGTGCCAGCAGAAGGACTAGCGGTCGACTCCATGAGCAGTTCTTC. Its protein is CASRRTSGRLHEQFF. The entire variable domain, with the rest obtained from reference TRBV28 and TRBJ2-1, is as follows: DVKVTQSSRYLVKRTGEKVFLECVQDMDHENMFWYRQDPGLGLRLIYFSYDVKMKEKGDIPEGYSVSREKKERFSLILESASTNQTSMYLCASRRTSGRLHEQFFGPGTRLTVL.